This TCR beta chain was obtained from a study of blood T cells in healthy people across ages. J gave up 5 bases and V 0 bases, and 3 bases lay outside the gene matches. CDR1 and CDR2 (germline): SGHTA, FQGTGA. CDR3 length: 15 amino acids. At least ten counts were recorded for this clonotype. It was with a sample-barcoded 5' primer and a J-beta primer mix that a second PCR of roughly 7 to 12 cycles was run. TCRdb reprocessed the 5' RACE reads via MiXCR and lists one record per CDR3 protein. In the table there are approximately 810,000 distinct CDR3 sequences, about 37% of which are singletons. The TCR comes from a man aged 18 to 35 in good health. The chain joins TRBV7-3 to TRBJ2-1, with 8 bases aligning to TRBD2. Sequenced sample: blood. CDR3 region: CASSLTSGGNNEQFF. The DNA of the CDR3 is TGTGCCAGCAGCTTAACAAGCGGGGGAAACAATGAGCAGTTCTTC.